This section outlines one T cell receptor beta chain sequence together with its context. Its cognate antigen is unknown. Lung cancer patients with chemo-refractory metastatic non-small-cell disease were given focal radiation plus CTLA-4 blockade with ipilimumab. The sample is drawn from a study of radiotherapy plus CTLA-4 blockade in lung cancer. Across the study: Objective responses occurred in roughly a sixth of patients; 25% to 35% had disease control. Study results and caveats: Early blood T cell clone changes and increased post-radiation serum interferon-beta were reportedly the strongest response predictors. The study found tumor-derived TCR clones expanded in blood after radiotherapy plus ipilimumab.

In germline, CDR1 is SNHLY, CDR2 FYNNEI. Trimming cost V 7 bases and J 6 bases, with 15 bases left between them. The CDR3 runs to 14 residues. Assay used: immunoSEQ multiplex PCR; TCRdb lists only in-frame clones, some missing. Found here are over 45,000 clones, approximately 80% of them singletons; the top ten hold about 15%. Material: peripheral blood, obtained from a patient treated with radiotherapy plus ipilimumab. This TCR was recovered from a human donor with non-small cell lung cancer who had a complete response to radiotherapy plus ipilimumab. This chain joins TRBV2 and TRBJ1-4; possibly TRBD1 for D (5 bases). The CDR3 spells CASMKGSKDEKLFF. In DNA, the CDR3 is TGTGCCAGCATGAAGGGGTCTAAGGATGAAAAACTGTTTTTT.